This TCR beta chain was identified during a study of OX40 agonist ivuxolimab in advanced cancers. Study background: Partial responses occurred in three patients (one hepatocellular carcinoma, two cutaneous melanoma).

Remarks on this clone: Its matching antigen is unknown.

Libraries were prepared by immunoSEQ multiplex PCR; TCRdb keeps only in-frame clonotypes and omits some of them. The sample shows more than 55,000 clones, about 90% of them seen only once. Trimming cost V 2 bases and J 1 base, with 6 bases left between them. The CDR3 is made up of 14 amino acids. The germline CDR1 and CDR2 sequences are KGHSH and LQKENI. Notes on the study in general: Expanded clones were, on average, more numerous in CD8+ T cells than in CD4+.

Sequenced material: CD4+ or CD8+ T cells sorted from blood, taken in a trial of the OX40 agonist ivuxolimab. The sequence derives from an adult with an advanced solid tumor such as melanoma, head and neck, liver or kidney cancer. The rearrangement uses TRBV18 and TRBJ1-3; no firm D call. CDR3 in amino acids: CASSPVASGNTIYF. The CDR3 nucleotides read TGTGCCAGCTCACCAGTGGCATCTGGAAACACCATATATTTT.